One TCR beta chain is described in this entry. Germline CDR1 is SGHRS and CDR2 is YFSETQ. The V and J ends lost 6 bases and 2 bases, in that order; junction bases with no gene match: 7. CDR3 length equals 15 residues. The data derive from a study of blood T cell repertoires in COVID-19. Study-wide background: There were acute and convalescent COVID-19 samples, and they came from the United States, Italy and Spain. Sample material is recorded as cDNA or gDNA derived from T cells, B-cell-depleted T cells, or PBMCs.

Original processing notes: Amplification of reference gene primers was used by the study to estimate nucleated cell counts. Measured with immunoSEQ multiplex PCR; TCRdb has only the in-frame clones, and not every one. Clonal size and the V and J genes are those of that table, whereas D and trimming came from the DNA. The data hold 200,000 to 250,000 clones, with around 86% observed a single time. The chain joins TRBV5-1 to TRBJ2-1, with 8 bases lining up with TRBD1. The specimen sequenced was peripheral blood. The sequence was obtained from a woman aged 60-75 years who had recovered from COVID-19. The CDR3 DNA sequence: TGCGCCAGCACGCCTGACAGGGGTACCTACAATGAGCAGTTCTTC. Amino acid sequence: CASTPDRGTYNEQFF.